The 20 T cell receptor beta chains presented below share a single source sample, sequenced in a study of shared clonotypes between healthy human individuals. Assay: immunoSEQ multiplex PCR; the TCRdb copy retains only in-frame clones and omits some. This repertoire shows about 520,000 clones, almost 80% found once; its top ten account for about 12%. Sequenced material: PBMCs. These receptors were taken from a woman in her 40s in good health. Some clones in this sample may be carry-over from other donors' samples.

The chain joins TRBV29-1 to TRBJ1-3; D uncertain. The V gene's germline CDR1 is SQVTM and CDR2 ANQGSEA. The CDR3 has 11 amino acids. V lost 3 bases, J lost 4 bases, and 4 bases lay in between. CDR3 residues: CSVDAGNTIYF. CDR3 DNA sequence: TGCAGCGTTGATGCAGGAAACACCATATATTTT.

V gene TRBV7-9 combines with J gene TRBJ2-3; D uncertain. V shed 1 base and J shed 10 bases, with 12 bases lying between them. Per germline, CDR1 SEHNR and CDR2 FQNEAQ (reference sequence). The CDR3 extends over 13 amino acids. The CDR3 DNA reads TGTGCCAGCAGCTTAGGGACCATTTGGGCGCAGTATTTT. Amino acid sequence: CASSLGTIWAQYF. Filled out from reference TRBV7-9 and TRBJ2-3, the complete variable domain reads DTGVSQNPRHKITKRGQNVTFRCDPISEHNRLYWYRQTLGQGPEFLTYFQNEAQLEKSRLLSDRFSAERPKGSFSTLEIQRTEQGDSAMYLCASSLGTIWAQYFGPGTRLTVL.

The chain employs TRBV7-9 and TRBJ2-4; D gene unclear. The CDR3 consists of 16 residues. The germline V gene has CDR1 SEHNR and CDR2 FQNEAQ (reference sequence). V was pared by 2 bases and J by 4 bases, with 15 bases between. The CDR3 is CASSLYPARVKNIQYF. Written as DNA, the CDR3 is TGTGCCAGCAGCTTATACCCCGCAAGGGTAAAAAACATTCAGTACTTC.

This chain joins TRBV6-1 and TRBJ1-4, with D possibly matching TRBD1 (5 bases). Trimming pared 5 bases from V and 8 bases from J, leaving 12 bases between. This CDR3 comprises 13 residues. Germline V gene lookup returns CDR1 MNHNS and CDR2 SASEGT. CDR3 nucleotide sequence: TGTGCCAGCAGTCCCAGGGTTGGAGAAAAACTGTTTTTT. Protein product: CASSPRVGEKLFF.

In this sample, this clone turned up a few times. DNA of the CDR3: TGTGCCAGCAGCTTAAGGGATCAGCCCCAGCATTTT. Translation: CASSLRDQPQHF. This chain links TRBV7-3 with TRBJ1-5; no definite D call. In germline, CDR1 is SGHTA, CDR2 FQGTGA. The ends were cut back, 1 base at V and 5 bases at J, with 3 bases in the middle. The CDR3 has 12 amino acids.

V is TRBV5-1 and J is TRBJ1-1; 8 positions match TRBD1. The CDR3 length is 13 residues. Germline assignment: CDR1 SGHRS and CDR2 YFSETQ. After removal of 0 bases from V and 10 bases from J, the junction contained 5 bases not matched to a gene. CDR3 residues: CASSLASGQGAFF. The DNA for the CDR3 is TGCGCCAGCAGCTTGGCCTCAGGACAGGGAGCTTTCTTT.

J is TRBJ2-1 and V is TRBV7-9; possibly TRBD1 or TRBD2 for D (5 bases each). The CDR3 extends over 12 amino acids. Between the trimmed V and J ends, which lost 5 bases and 7 bases, there was a span of 9 bases. The germline V gene has CDR1 SEHNR and CDR2 FQNEAQ (reference sequence). In DNA, the CDR3 is TGTGCCAGCAGCCGATGGGGGAATGAGCAGTTCTTC. Protein: CASSRWGNEQFF.

This clone was detected only a few times. The junction shows a germline mismatch at one end, possibly a read error. Other DNA sequences in this sample translate to the same CDR3. The chain links TRBV6-6 to TRBJ2-4, with 7 bases aligning to TRBD1. The length of the CDR3 is 14 residues. Per the germline V gene, CDR1 is MNHNY and CDR2 is SVGAGI (reference sequence). CDR3 region: CASRPGQNDIAEYF. The DNA of the CDR3 is TGCGCCAGCAGGCCGGGACAGAATGATATTGCGGAGTACTTC.

This sequence joins TRBV25-1 and TRBJ1-1, with D unclear. Trimming shortened V by 8 bases and J by 0 bases, and 10 bases separated the two germline ends. Germline V gives CDR1 MGHDK, CDR2 SYGVNS. The CDR3 extends over 13 amino acids. CDR3 residues: CASRTEVNTEAFF. The CDR3 DNA reads as TGTGCCAGCCGTACCGAGGTGAACACTGAAGCTTTCTTT.

This chain uses TRBV9 with TRBJ2-3; weak D call: TRBD1 (6 bases). The germline V and J ends were trimmed by 6 bases and 1 base, with 12 bases remaining between them. The CDR3 contains 14 residues. From germline, CDR1 is SGDLS and CDR2 YYNGEE. The CDR3 region is CASTTGHRTDTQYF. CDR3 sequence (DNA): TGTGCCAGCACCACGGGACATCGCACAGATACGCAGTATTTT.

This clone was seen at least ten times. Other DNA sequences of this sample code for an identical CDR3. The V and J genes are TRBV6-5 and TRBJ2-3; D is unresolved. V dropped 6 bases and J dropped 0 bases, with 10 bases sitting between them. Germline V gene lookup returns CDR1 MNHEY and CDR2 SVGAGI. This CDR3 contains 14 residues. CDR3 protein: CASSPLKSTDTQYF. In nucleotides, the CDR3 is TGTGCCAGCAGCCCCCTTAAAAGCACAGATACGCAGTATTTT.

The chain has TRBV27 and TRBJ1-1; 8 positions match TRBD1. V shed 5 bases, J shed 6 bases, and the junction held 8 bases outside the gene matches. This CDR3 spans 14 amino acids. Germline V gene sequence: CDR1 MNHEY, CDR2 SMNVEV (reference sequence). The CDR3 nucleotides are TGTGCCAGCAGTCCCCAGGGGGCAGGTTCTGAAGCTTTCTTT. Protein product: CASSPQGAGSEAFF.

Details on this clone: The sample holds other DNA sequences that translate to the same CDR3. The rearrangement uses TRBV5-6 and TRBJ2-1, with D possibly TRBD1 on 6 matching bases. The CDR3 runs to 15 residues. V was cut by 7 bases and J by 2 bases, with 16 bases left in between. Per the germline V gene, CDR1 is SGHDT and CDR2 is YYEEEE. CDR3 DNA: TGTGCCAGCTCCGCCGCCCAGGGGACCTACAATGAGCAGTTCTTC. It is translated as CASSAAQGTYNEQFF.

This rearrangement joins TRBV6-1 to TRBJ1-1; no clear D. The CDR3 contains 16 residues. Per germline, CDR1 MNHNS and CDR2 SASEGT. Trimming took 1 base from V and 4 from J, leaving 16 bases between them. The CDR3 loop is CASSEGPPLRATEAFF. For the CDR3, the DNA is TGTGCCAGCAGTGAAGGACCCCCTCTACGGGCCACTGAAGCTTTCTTT.

This chain uses TRBV6-6 with TRBJ2-7, with D perhaps matching TRBD2 (5 bases). Germline V CDR1 and CDR2: MNHNY, SVGAGI (reference sequence). This CDR3 contains 14 residues. The V gene lost 0 bases and the J gene lost 2 bases, with 8 bases spanning the gap. The CDR3 is CASSYSAGAYEQYF. In DNA, the CDR3 is TGTGCCAGCAGTTACTCCGCCGGGGCCTACGAGCAGTACTTC.

The chain links TRBV7-2 to TRBJ1-4, with D unresolved. V was trimmed by 4 bases and J by 3 bases, leaving 3 bases between them. Germline V CDR1 and CDR2: SGHTA, FQGNSA. The CDR3 length is 12 residues. Here the CDR3 DNA reads TGTGCCAGCAGCTCGCCTAATGAAAAACTGTTTTTT. This gives the protein CASSSPNEKLFF.

The rearrangement uses TRBV11-2 and TRBJ2-7; the D gene is possibly TRBD2 (5 bases). The length of the CDR3 is 15 residues. V lost 5 bases to trimming and J lost 0 bases, with 14 bases between them. Germline CDR1 reads SGHAT; CDR2 reads FQNNGV. The CDR3 DNA is TGTGCCAGCAGCCCCCCGCTGGGGAGCTCCTACGAGCAGTACTTC. It codes for CASSPPLGSSYEQYF.

This chain uses TRBV4-1 with TRBJ1-5; 9 nucleotides match TRBD1. The J segment lost 2 bases and the V segment lost 3 bases, leaving 2 bases of the junction unmatched. The length of the CDR3 is 15 residues. Germline V gene lookup returns CDR1 MGHRA and CDR2 YSYEKL. This chain's CDR3 is CASSQGQGGNQPQHF. Written as DNA, the CDR3 is TGCGCCAGCAGCCAGGGACAGGGTGGCAATCAGCCCCAGCATTTT.

The V gene is TRBV7-3, the J gene TRBJ2-1, with TRBD2 matching over 10 bases. The CDR3 length is 18 residues. J gave up 0 bases and V 5 bases, and 10 bases lay outside the gene matches. The germline V gene has CDR1 SGHTA and CDR2 FQGTGA. The CDR3 DNA sequence: TGTGCCAGCAGCCTCGGACTAGCGGAGTTATACTCCTACAATGAGCAGTTCTTC. This translates into CASSLGLAELYSYNEQFF.

The rearrangement links TRBV5-1 to TRBJ2-7; 9 bases map to TRBD1. Germline values: CDR1 SGHRS, CDR2 YFSETQ. The CDR3 is 18 amino acids. V lost 4 bases to trimming and J lost 2 bases; unmatched junction nucleotides: 16. CDR3 protein: CASSTRTGDMGRAYEQYF. CDR3 DNA: TGCGCCAGCAGCACTCGGACAGGGGACATGGGTAGAGCCTACGAGCAGTACTTC.